Below are 10 T cell receptor beta chains sequenced from a single sample in a study of blood T cell repertoires in COVID-19 (TCRdb year 2020). The method behind the library was the immunoSEQ multiplex PCR assay. TCRdb's version of the immuneACCESS table is confined to in-frame rearrangements and falls short of the full clone set. An unresolved V gene accounts for under half of the shortfall where checked; the remainder is of unknown origin. The sample data list about 130,000 clones, and over 80% of these were observed just once. The ten largest clones add up to about an eighth of the sample. The material sequenced was peripheral blood. The receptors come from a man between 60 and 75 years old with acute or convalescent COVID-19.

This clone has just a few counts. This chain links TRBV25-1 with TRBJ1-1; no clear D. Germline V gene lookup returns CDR1 MGHDK and CDR2 SYGVNS. Trimming cost V 5 bases and J 4 bases, with 14 bases left between them. This CDR3 region has 14 residues. The CDR3 nucleotides are TGTGCCAGCAGTCCATCGGAGAGGGTCACTGAAGCTTTCTTT. Translating it yields CASSPSERVTEAFF.

This clone was detected a few times. The rearrangement links TRBV2 to TRBJ2-7, with D unclear. In germline, CDR1 is SNHLY, CDR2 FYNNEI. The CDR3 loop spans 14 amino acids. Trimming removed 6 bases from V and 0 bases from J, with 12 bases in between. The CDR3 coding sequence is TGTGCCAGCAGACCTCCGCCTAGCTCCTACGAGCAGTACTTC. It is translated as CASRPPPSSYEQYF. The full variable domain, in which reference TRBV2 and TRBJ2-7 provide the parts outside the CDR3, is EPEVTQTPSHQVTQMGQEVILRCVPISNHLYFYWYRQILGQKVEFLVSFYNNEISEKSEIFDDQFSVERPDGSNFTLKIRSTKLEDSAMYFCASRPPPSSYEQYFGPGTRLTVT.

This chain joins TRBV7-9 and TRBJ1-2, with 9 bases lining up with TRBD1. CDR3 size: 15 residues. With V trimmed by 7 bases and J by 5 bases, 11 bases remained unmatched. Germline lookup yields CDR1 SEHNR and CDR2 FQNEAQ (reference sequence). CDR3 sequence: CASTPTGTGTYGYTF. In nucleotides, the CDR3 is TGTGCCAGCACCCCTACCGGGACAGGGACGTATGGCTACACCTTC.

The count of this clone is one. The chain recombines TRBV10-3 with TRBJ2-5; tentatively, D is TRBD1 (6 bases). CDR3 length: 15 residues. Trimming removed 4 bases at V and 2 bases at J, with 14 bases between. Looked up from germline, CDR1 is ENHRY and CDR2 is SYGVKD. This CDR3 is CAISGGRLAQETQYF. DNA of the CDR3: TGTGCCATCAGTGGGGGGCGACTGGCTCAAGAGACCCAGTACTTC.

The chain is built from TRBV9 and TRBJ2-1, with D hard to call. V was clipped by 0 bases and J by 0 bases, with 10 bases between them. This CDR3 is 16 amino acids long. The germline V gene has CDR1 SGDLS and CDR2 YYNGEE. The CDR3 loop is CASSVVSGSSYNEQFF. Here the CDR3 DNA reads TGTGCCAGCAGCGTAGTTTCCGGGTCCTCCTACAATGAGCAGTTCTTC.

V usage is TRBV2 and J usage is TRBJ1-2, with 10 bases identical to TRBD1. CDR3 length: 13 residues. Germline loops: CDR1 SNHLY, CDR2 FYNNEI. V was pared by 8 bases and J by 6 bases, with 6 bases of the junction left unmatched. Written as DNA, the CDR3 is TGTGCCAGCCTCCCCGGGACAGGGGATGGCTACACCTTC. Protein product: CASLPGTGDGYTF.

The rearrangement uses TRBV5-8 and TRBJ2-7; D remains ambiguous. Germline CDR1 and CDR2: SGHTS and YDEGEE. Trimming pared 0 bases from V and 1 base from J, leaving 17 bases between. The CDR3 spans 17 residues. CDR3 in amino acids: CASSLAELEFSSYEQYF. The CDR3 DNA reads as TGTGCCAGCAGCTTGGCCGAGTTAGAGTTTTCTTCCTACGAGCAGTACTTC.

The rearrangement links TRBV10-3 to TRBJ2-3, with 9 nucleotides matching TRBD2. There are 15 residues in the CDR3. Germline trimming cut 4 bases from V and 2 bases from J; bases unmatched to any gene: 4. The germline V gene has CDR1 ENHRY and CDR2 SYGVKD. The CDR3 spells CAISGGLAATDTQYF. The CDR3 DNA follows: TGTGCCATCAGTGGGGGACTAGCTGCCACAGATACGCAGTATTTT.

The chain recombines TRBV5-6 with TRBJ2-7; the D gene is possibly TRBD2 (6 bases). From germline, CDR1 is SGHDT and CDR2 YYEEEE. Trimming pared 4 bases from V and 5 bases from J, leaving 19 bases between. CDR3 length equals 15 residues. CDR3 region: CASSRGLRPADEQYF. CDR3 sequence (DNA): TGTGCCAGCAGCCGGGGACTCCGACCGGCGGACGAGCAGTACTTC.

With respect to this clone: The sample contains more than one DNA sequence encoding this CDR3. The V call is TRBV15, the J call TRBJ2-1; D is perhaps TRBD2 (6 bases). The CDR3 has 15 amino acids. V was clipped by 0 bases and J by 1 base, with 7 bases between them. CDR1 and CDR2 (germline): LNHNV, YYDKDF (reference sequence). Here the CDR3 DNA reads TGTGCCACCAGCAGAGACGGGAGATCCTACAATGAGCAGTTCTTC. This gives the protein CATSRDGRSYNEQFF.